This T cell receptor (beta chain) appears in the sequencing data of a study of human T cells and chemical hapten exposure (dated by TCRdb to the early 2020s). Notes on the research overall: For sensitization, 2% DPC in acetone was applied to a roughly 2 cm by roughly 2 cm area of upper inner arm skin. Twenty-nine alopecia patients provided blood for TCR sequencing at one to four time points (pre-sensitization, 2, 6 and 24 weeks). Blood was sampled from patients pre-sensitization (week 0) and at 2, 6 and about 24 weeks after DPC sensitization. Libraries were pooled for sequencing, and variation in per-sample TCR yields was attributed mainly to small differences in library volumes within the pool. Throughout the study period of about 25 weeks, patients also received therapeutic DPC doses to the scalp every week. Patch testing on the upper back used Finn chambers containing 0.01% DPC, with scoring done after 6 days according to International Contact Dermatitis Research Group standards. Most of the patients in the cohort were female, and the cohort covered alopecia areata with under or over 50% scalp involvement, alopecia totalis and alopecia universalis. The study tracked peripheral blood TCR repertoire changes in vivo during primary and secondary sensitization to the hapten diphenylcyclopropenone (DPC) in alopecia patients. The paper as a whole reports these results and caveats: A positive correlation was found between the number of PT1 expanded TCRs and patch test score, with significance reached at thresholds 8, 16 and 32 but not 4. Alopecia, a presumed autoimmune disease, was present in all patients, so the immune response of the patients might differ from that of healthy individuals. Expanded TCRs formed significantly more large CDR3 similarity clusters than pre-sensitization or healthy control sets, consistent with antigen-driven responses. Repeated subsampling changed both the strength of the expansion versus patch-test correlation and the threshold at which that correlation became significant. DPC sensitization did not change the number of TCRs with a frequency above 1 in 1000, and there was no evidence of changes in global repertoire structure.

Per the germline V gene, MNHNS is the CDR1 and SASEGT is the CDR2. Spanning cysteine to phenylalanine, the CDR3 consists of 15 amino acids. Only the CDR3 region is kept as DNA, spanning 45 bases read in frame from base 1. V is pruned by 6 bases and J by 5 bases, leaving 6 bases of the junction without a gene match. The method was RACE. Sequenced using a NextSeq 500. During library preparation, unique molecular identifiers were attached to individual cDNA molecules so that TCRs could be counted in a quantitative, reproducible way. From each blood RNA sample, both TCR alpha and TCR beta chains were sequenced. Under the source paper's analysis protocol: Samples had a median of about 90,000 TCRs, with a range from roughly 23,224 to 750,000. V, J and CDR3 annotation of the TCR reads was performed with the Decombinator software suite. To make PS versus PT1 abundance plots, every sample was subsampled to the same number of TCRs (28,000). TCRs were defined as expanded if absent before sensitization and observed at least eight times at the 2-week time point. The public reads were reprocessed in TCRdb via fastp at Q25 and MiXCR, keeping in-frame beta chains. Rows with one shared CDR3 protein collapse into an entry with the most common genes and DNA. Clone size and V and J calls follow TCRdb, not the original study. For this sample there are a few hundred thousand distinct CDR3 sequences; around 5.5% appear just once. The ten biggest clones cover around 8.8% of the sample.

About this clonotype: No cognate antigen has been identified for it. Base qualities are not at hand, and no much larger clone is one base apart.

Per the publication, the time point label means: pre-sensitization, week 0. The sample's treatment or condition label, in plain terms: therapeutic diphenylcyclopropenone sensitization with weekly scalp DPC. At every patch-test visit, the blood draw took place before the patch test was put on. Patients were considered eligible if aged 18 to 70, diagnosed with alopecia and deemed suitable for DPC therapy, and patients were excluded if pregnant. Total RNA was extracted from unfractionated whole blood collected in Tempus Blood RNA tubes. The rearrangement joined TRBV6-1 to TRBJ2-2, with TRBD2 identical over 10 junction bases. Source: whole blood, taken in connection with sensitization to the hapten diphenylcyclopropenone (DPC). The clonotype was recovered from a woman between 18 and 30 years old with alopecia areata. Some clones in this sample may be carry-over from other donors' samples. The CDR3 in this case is CASRAGLATTGELFF. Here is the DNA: TGTGCCAGCAGGGCGGGACTAGCGACTACCGGGGAGCTGTTTTTT.